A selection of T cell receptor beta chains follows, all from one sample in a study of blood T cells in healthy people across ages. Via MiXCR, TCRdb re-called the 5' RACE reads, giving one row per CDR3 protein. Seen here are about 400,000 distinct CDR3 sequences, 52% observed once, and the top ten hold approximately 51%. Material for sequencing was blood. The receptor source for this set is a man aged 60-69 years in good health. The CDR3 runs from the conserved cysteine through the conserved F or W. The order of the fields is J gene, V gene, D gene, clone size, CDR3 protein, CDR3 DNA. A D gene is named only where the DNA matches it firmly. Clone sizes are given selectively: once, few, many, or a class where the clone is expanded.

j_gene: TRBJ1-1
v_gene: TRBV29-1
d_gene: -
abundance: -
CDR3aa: CSVDGRAMNTEAFF
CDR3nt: TGCAGCGTTGATGGCAGGGCCATGAACACTGAAGCTTTCTTT

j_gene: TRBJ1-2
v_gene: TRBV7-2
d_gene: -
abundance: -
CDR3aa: CASSPRVYGYTF
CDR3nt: TGTGCCAGCAGCCCGAGGGTCTATGGCTACACCTTC

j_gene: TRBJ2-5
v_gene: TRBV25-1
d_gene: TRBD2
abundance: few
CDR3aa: CASSDAGGARETQYF
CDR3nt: TGTGCCAGCAGTGACGCGGGGGGGGCAAGAGAGACCCAGTACTTC

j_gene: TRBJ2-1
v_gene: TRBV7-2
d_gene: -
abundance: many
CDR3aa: CASSRTSGQYNEQFF
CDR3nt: TGTGCCAGCAGCAGGACGAGCGGCCAATACAATGAGCAGTTCTTC

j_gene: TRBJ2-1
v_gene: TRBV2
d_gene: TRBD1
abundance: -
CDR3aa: CATGQGSYNEQFF
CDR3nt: TGTGCCACCGGACAGGGCTCCTACAATGAGCAGTTCTTC

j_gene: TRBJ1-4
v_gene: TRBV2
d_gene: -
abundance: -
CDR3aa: CASSESEKLFF
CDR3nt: TGTGCCAGCAGTGAATCCGAAAAACTGTTTTTT

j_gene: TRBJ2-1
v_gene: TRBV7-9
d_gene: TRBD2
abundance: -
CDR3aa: CASSWPPLRAGGPNEQFF
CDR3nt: TGTGCCAGCAGCTGGCCCCCCCTACGGGCGGGGGGGCCTAATGAGCAGTTCTTC

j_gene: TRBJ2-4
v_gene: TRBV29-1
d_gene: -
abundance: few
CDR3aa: CSVELTRGLGQYF
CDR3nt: TGCAGCGTTGAATTAACCCGGGGCTTAGGGCAGTACTTC

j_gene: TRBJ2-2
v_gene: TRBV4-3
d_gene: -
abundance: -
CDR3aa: CASSQVRGGELFF
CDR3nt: TGCGCCAGCAGCCAAGTTAGGGGCGGGGAACTGTTTTTT

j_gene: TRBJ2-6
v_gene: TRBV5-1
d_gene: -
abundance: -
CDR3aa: CASSQNSGANVLTF
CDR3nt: TGCGCCAGCAGCCAGAACTCTGGGGCCAACGTCCTGACTTTC

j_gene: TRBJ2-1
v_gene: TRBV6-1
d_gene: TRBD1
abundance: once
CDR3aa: CASETGVIYNEQFF
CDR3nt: TGTGCCAGCGAGACAGGGGTGATCTACAATGAGCAGTTCTTC

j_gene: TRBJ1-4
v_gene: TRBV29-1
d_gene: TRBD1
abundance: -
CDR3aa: CSVRDSLNEKLFF
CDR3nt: TGCAGCGTCCGGGACAGCTTAAATGAAAAACTGTTTTTT

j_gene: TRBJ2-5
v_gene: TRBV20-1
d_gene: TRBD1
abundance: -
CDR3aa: CSARDAGTGTREQYF
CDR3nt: TGCAGTGCTAGAGATGCTGGGACAGGGACGAGGGAGCAGTACTTC

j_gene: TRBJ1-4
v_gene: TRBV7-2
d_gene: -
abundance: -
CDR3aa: CASSEGIVNEKLFF
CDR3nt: TGTGCCAGCAGCGAGGGCATTGTTAATGAAAAACTGTTTTTT

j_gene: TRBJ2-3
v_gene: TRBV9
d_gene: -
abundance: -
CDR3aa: CASSVSPGTDTQYF
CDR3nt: TGTGCCAGCAGCGTATCCCCAGGCACAGATACGCAGTATTTT

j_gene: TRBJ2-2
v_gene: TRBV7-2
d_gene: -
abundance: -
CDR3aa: CASSSEHPSRELFF
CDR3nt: TGTGCCAGCAGCTCTGAACACCCATCTAGAGAGCTGTTTTTT

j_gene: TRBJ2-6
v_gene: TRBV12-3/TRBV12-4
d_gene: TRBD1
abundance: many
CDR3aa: CASSLGQGALRGANVLTF
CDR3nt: TGTGCCAGCAGTTTAGGCCAGGGGGCCCTCCGGGGGGCCAACGTCCTGACTTTC

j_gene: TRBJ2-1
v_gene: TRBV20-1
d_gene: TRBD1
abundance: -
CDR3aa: CSARGTGSNEQFF
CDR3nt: TGCAGTGCTAGGGGGACAGGGTCGAATGAGCAGTTCTTC

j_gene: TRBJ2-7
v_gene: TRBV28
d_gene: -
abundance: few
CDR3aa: CASSFGGLTYEQYF
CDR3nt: TGTGCCAGCAGTTTTGGGGGCTTAACCTACGAGCAGTACTTC

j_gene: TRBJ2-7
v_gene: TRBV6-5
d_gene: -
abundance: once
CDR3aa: CAAGVGLYEQYF
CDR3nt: TGTGCGGCTGGAGTGGGTTTATACGAGCAGTACTTC

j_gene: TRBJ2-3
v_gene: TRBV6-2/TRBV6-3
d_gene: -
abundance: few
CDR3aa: CASSKSRDTQYF
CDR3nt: TGTGCCAGCAGTAAGAGCAGAGATACGCAGTATTTT

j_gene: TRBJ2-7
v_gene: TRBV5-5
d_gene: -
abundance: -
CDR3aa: CASTLVTAYEQYF
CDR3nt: TGTGCCAGCACCCTTGTGACAGCCTACGAGCAGTACTTC

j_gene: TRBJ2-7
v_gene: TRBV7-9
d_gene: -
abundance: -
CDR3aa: CASSLGAGKVDEQYF
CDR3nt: TGTGCCAGCAGCTTAGGGGCAGGCAAGGTTGATGAGCAGTACTTC

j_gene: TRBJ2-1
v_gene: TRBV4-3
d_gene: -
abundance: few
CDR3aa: CASSPQGPRIGEQFF
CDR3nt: TGCGCCAGCAGCCCCCAGGGGCCGCGAATAGGTGAGCAGTTCTTC

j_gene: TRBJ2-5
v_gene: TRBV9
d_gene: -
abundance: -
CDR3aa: CASSATDSQVETQYF
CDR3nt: TGTGCCAGCAGCGCGACGGATTCGCAGGTAGAGACCCAGTACTTC

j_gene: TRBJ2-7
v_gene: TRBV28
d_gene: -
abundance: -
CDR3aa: CASFPGVGEQYF
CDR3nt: TGTGCCAGCTTTCCCGGGGTTGGCGAGCAGTACTTC

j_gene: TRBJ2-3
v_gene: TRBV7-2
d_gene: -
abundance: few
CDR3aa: CASSTEVADTQYF
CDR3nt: TGTGCCAGCAGCACAGAGGTCGCAGATACGCAGTATTTT

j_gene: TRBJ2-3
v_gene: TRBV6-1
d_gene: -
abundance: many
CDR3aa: CASRLEPASTDTQYF
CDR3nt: TGTGCCAGCAGACTAGAACCCGCTAGCACAGATACGCAGTATTTT

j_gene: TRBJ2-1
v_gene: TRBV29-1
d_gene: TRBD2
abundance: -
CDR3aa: CSFAGGAGGYNEQFF
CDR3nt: TGCAGCTTCGCCGGGGGAGCGGGAGGGTACAATGAGCAGTTCTTC

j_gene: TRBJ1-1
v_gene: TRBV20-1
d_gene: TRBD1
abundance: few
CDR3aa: CSVKTGMNTEAFF
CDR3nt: TGCAGTGTTAAGACAGGGATGAACACTGAAGCTTTCTTT

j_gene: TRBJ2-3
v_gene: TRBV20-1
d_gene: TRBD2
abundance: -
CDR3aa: CSAATSGRTDTQYF
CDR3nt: TGCAGTGCTGCGACTAGCGGGAGAACAGATACGCAGTATTTT

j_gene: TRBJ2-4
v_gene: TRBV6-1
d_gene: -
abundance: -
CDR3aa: CASSVVGGGMSKNIQYF
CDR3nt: TGTGCCAGCAGTGTCGTGGGAGGGGGGATGTCCAAAAACATTCAGTACTTC

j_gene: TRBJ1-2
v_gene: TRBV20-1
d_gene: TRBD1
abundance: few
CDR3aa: CSATPRGQLYGYTF
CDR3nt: TGCAGTGCGACTCCCCGGGGACAGCTTTATGGCTACACCTTC

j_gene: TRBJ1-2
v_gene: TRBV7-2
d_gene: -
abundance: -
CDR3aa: CASSLGRENYGYTF
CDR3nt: TGTGCCAGCAGCTTAGGGCGGGAGAACTATGGCTACACCTTC

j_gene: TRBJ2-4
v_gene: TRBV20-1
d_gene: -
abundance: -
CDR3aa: CSGDMAGSYNEQYF
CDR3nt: TGCAGTGGAGATATGGCGGGGTCATACAATGAGCAGTACTTC

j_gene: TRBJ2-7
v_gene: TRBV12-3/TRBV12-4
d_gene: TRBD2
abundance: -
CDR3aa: CASSLAGTSNDEQYF
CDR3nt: TGTGCCAGCAGCCTCGCCGGGACTAGCAACGACGAGCAGTACTTC

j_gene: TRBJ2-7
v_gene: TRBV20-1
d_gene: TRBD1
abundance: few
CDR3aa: CSAPREGARTNEQYF
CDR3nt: TGCAGTGCGCCCCGAGAGGGGGCGCGGACCAACGAGCAGTACTTC

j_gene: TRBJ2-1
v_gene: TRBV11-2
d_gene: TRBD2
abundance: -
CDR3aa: CARSLAGASYNEQFF
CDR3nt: TGTGCCAGAAGCTTAGCGGGGGCCAGTTACAATGAGCAGTTCTTC

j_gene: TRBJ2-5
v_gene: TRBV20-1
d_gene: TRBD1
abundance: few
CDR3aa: CSARSGQGTETQYF
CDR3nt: TGCAGTGCTAGGTCGGGACAGGGGACGGAGACCCAGTACTTC

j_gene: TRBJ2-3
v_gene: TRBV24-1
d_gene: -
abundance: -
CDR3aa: CATSDPGPTDTQYF
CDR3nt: TGTGCCACCAGTGATCCAGGACCCACAGATACGCAGTATTTT

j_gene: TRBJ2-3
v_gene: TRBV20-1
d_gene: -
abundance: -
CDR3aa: CSASRTRTVLSTDTQYF
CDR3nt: TGCAGTGCTAGTCGGACGCGGACCGTCCTTAGCACAGATACGCAGTATTTT

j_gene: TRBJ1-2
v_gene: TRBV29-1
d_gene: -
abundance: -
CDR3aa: CSVDFGRRGGDGYTF
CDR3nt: TGCAGCGTTGATTTCGGCAGGCGGGGGGGCGATGGCTACACCTTC

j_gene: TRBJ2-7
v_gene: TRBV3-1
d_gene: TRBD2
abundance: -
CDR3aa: CASSFSGGGTYEQYF
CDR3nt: TGTGCCAGCAGTTTTTCCGGGGGAGGGACCTACGAGCAGTACTTC

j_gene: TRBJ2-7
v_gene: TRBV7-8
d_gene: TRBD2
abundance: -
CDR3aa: CASSTGLAGGRWVQYF
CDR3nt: TGTGCCAGCAGCACCGGACTAGCGGGAGGGAGATGGGTGCAGTACTTC

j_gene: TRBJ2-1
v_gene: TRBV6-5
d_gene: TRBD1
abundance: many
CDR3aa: CASSPQMGTGNNEQFF
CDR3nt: TGTGCCAGCAGTCCTCAAATGGGGACAGGGAACAATGAGCAGTTCTTC

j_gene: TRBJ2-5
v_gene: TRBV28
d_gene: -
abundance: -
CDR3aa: CASKQGDEETQYF
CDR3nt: TGTGCCAGCAAACAGGGTGATGAGGAGACCCAGTACTTC

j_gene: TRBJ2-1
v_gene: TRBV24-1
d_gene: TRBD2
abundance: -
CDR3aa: CATSGTSGPNEQFF
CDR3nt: TGTGCCACCAGTGGAACTAGCGGGCCCAATGAGCAGTTCTTC

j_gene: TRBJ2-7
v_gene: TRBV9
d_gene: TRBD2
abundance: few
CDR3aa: CASSPSGLGGHEQYF
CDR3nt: TGTGCCAGCAGCCCTAGCGGGCTGGGAGGACACGAGCAGTACTTC

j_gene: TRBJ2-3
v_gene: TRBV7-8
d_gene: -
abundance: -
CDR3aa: CASSYDPGITSTDTQYF
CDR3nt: TGTGCCAGCAGCTACGACCCAGGGATTACAAGCACAGATACGCAGTATTTT